What follows are 11 T cell receptor beta chains derived from one specimen sequenced in a study of long-term antiretroviral therapy in people with HIV. The authors ran the immunoSEQ assay, v3.0, at survey level. Sequencing used immunoSEQ multiplex PCR; TCRdb keeps in-frame clones, though not all of them. This sample has almost 35,000 clones; 94% occur once, and the top ten carry 3.7%. Sample: unsorted PBMCs, taken around 5.5 years after starting antiretroviral therapy. Every receptor here comes from a woman in her forties or fifties with HIV.

The chain uses TRBV7-2 and TRBJ2-7; no reliable D call. V shed 0 bases and J shed 2 bases, with 8 bases lying between them. Germline V lookup: CDR1 SGHTA, CDR2 FQGNSA. The CDR3 extends over 14 amino acids. CDR3 coding DNA: TGTGCCAGCAGCTTAGCGTCTGGAACCTACGAGCAGTACTTC. Protein sequence: CASSLASGTYEQYF.

The rearrangement uses TRBV4-2 and TRBJ1-4, with 8 bases matching TRBD1. J gave up 3 bases and V 0 bases, and 9 bases lay outside the gene matches. Germline lookup yields CDR1 LGHNA and CDR2 YNFKEQ. The CDR3 consists of 18 residues. CDR3 sequence: CASSQDSIRGRSNEKLFF. As DNA, the CDR3 is TGTGCCAGCAGCCAAGATTCGATCAGGGGGCGGTCTAATGAAAAACTGTTTTTT.

The chain carries TRBV19 and TRBJ1-5; D is undetermined. CDR1 and CDR2 (germline): LNHDA, SQIVND (reference sequence). The CDR3 covers 16 residues. The ends were cut back, 4 bases at V and 2 bases at J, with 15 bases in the middle. The CDR3 loop reads CASSTVRTGGNQPQHF. Here the CDR3 DNA reads TGTGCCAGTAGTACAGTTCGGACGGGAGGCAATCAGCCCCAGCATTTT.

V usage is TRBV6-1 and J usage is TRBJ1-1; maybe TRBD1 (5 bases). Germline-derived CDR1 and CDR2 are MNHNS and SASEGT. V was trimmed by 5 bases and J by 7 bases, leaving 14 bases between them. The CDR3 consists of 13 residues. CDR3 nucleotides: TGTGCCAGCAGTCCGCAGGGATACGGTGAAGCTTTCTTT. Protein sequence: CASSPQGYGEAFF.

This chain joins TRBV6-6 and TRBJ1-2, with D possibly TRBD1 on 6 matching bases. V gave up 7 bases and J gave up 2 bases, with 14 bases separating them. Germline CDR1 is MNHNY and CDR2 is SVGAGI (reference sequence). CDR3 length equals 14 residues. The CDR3, as DNA: TGTGCCAGCACCCAGGACACAGGGAACTATGGCTACACCTTC. Protein product: CASTQDTGNYGYTF.

The rearrangement uses TRBV19 and TRBJ2-5; D is ambiguous. CDR3 size: 12 residues. Germline CDR1 reads LNHDA; CDR2 reads SQIVND (reference sequence). Trimming left V 2 bases short and J 4 bases short, with 5 bases between. The CDR3 is CASSINGETQYF. For the CDR3, the DNA is TGTGCCAGTAGTATAAATGGAGAGACCCAGTACTTC.

The chain combines TRBV10-3 with TRBJ1-1, with TRBD1 matching over 7 bases. This CDR3 has 14 residues. J lost 0 bases, V lost 5 bases, and 3 bases had no gene match. Germline loops: CDR1 ENHRY, CDR2 SYGVKD. CDR3 nucleotide sequence: TGTGCCATCAGTAGGGGACAGATGAACACTGAAGCTTTCTTT. It codes for CAISRGQMNTEAFF.

The chain has TRBV27 and TRBJ2-3; 12 positions match TRBD2. Germline loops: CDR1 MNHEY, CDR2 SMNVEV (reference sequence). With 8 bases clipped from V and 5 bases from J, the junction kept 11 bases outside the gene matches. The CDR3 is 16 residues long. CDR3 coding DNA: TGTGCCAGCCTGCGAAGCCTAGCGGGGGGGAGAGATACGCAGTATTTT. Protein: CASLRSLAGGRDTQYF.

The chain links TRBV30 to TRBJ1-6; TRBD1 agrees at 7 bases. The ends lost 3 bases at V and 7 bases at J; junction bases unmatched: 9. This CDR3 contains 15 residues. Germline assignment: CDR1 GTSNPN and CDR2 SVGIG (reference sequence). As DNA, the CDR3 is TGTGCCTGGAGAAACCGGCCAGGGGGAAATTCACCCCTCCACTTT. It encodes CAWRNRPGGNSPLHF.

The chain recombines TRBV6-5 with TRBJ2-7; 12 positions agree with TRBD2. Germline V CDR1 and CDR2: MNHEY, SVGAGI. V lost 6 bases, J lost 2 bases, and 2 bases stayed unmatched. CDR3 length equals 14 residues. The CDR3 DNA reads as TGTGCCAGCAGCCGGACTAGCGGGGCCTACGAGCAGTACTTC. Protein sequence: CASSRTSGAYEQYF.

The chain combines TRBV2 with TRBJ2-7; 9 bases align to TRBD1. Germline-derived CDR1 and CDR2 are SNHLY and FYNNEI. The length of the CDR3 is 14 residues. Losses at the gene ends were 5 bases for V and 3 bases for J; bases not matched to a gene: 5. CDR3 nucleotide sequence: TGTGCCAGCAGTATCCGGGACAGGGTCTACGAGCAGTACTTC. It is translated as CASSIRDRVYEQYF.